This T cell receptor (beta chain) was recovered during a study of read filtering for tumor transcriptome and immune sequencing. General study points: Correlation between methods rose after single-read clonotypes were removed.

The library was built from around 0.4 ug RNA with molecular barcoded adaptors for alpha/delta and beta/gamma chains. A single record per CDR3 protein comes from TCRdb applying MiXCR to the reads. The sample has approximately 59,000 distinct CDR3 sequences, roughly an eighth seen once. The CDR3 covers 12 residues. CDR1 is MNHNS and CDR2 is SASEGT in the germline V gene. Trimming removed 1 base at V and 7 bases at J, with 8 bases between. The sample holds many counts of this clonotype. Its matching antigen is unknown. The sample was a population of CD138-negative cells sorted from bone marrow. The chain links TRBV6-1 to TRBJ2-7; D remains unclear. This TCR was recovered from a donor at least 40 years old with multiple myeloma. The CDR3 DNA sequence: TGTGCCAGCAGTGAAGGGGCTGGTGAGCAGTACTTC. Amino acids: CASSEGAGEQYF.